This TCR beta chain was documented in a study of shared clonotypes between healthy human individuals. Study-level background: Each donor contributed plates that comprised three CD4 naive, three CD4 memory, two CD8 naive and one CD8 memory. Study-wide findings and caveats: Clonotype sharing across donors was expected to vary with sequencing depth. Unshared clonotypes carried lower generation probabilities than those common to all four donors. Donor scarcity curtailed the genetic and exposure-history diversity represented herein.

In regard to this clone: What it binds is unknown. The same CDR3 arises from other DNA sequences in this sample as well.

This table comes from immunoSEQ multiplex PCR, and its TCRdb copy is limited to in-frame clones, with some not included. The sample has fewer than 3 million clones, less than 95% seen once. This clonotype originated in a young man in good health. Some clones in this sample may be carry-over from other donors' samples. The sample taken for sequencing was naive CD4+ T cells from PBMCs. The subset is: CD45RA+ positively selected.

The CDR3 sequence is CASSSRSYEQYF. CDR3 DNA: TGTGCCAGCAGCTCCCGCTCCTACGAGCAGTACTTC. The chain is built from TRBV7-9 and TRBJ2-7; D gene ambiguous. Germline V gene lookup returns CDR1 SEHNR and CDR2 FQNEAQ (reference sequence). V was shortened by 4 bases and J by 0 bases, with 4 bases between the two germline ends. This CDR3 is 12 amino acids long. Full variable domain (rest looked up from reference TRBV7-9 and TRBJ2-7): DTGVSQNPRHKITKRGQNVTFRCDPISEHNRLYWYRQTLGQGPEFLTYFQNEAQLEKSRLLSDRFSAERPKGSFSTLEIQRTEQGDSAMYLCASSSRSYEQYFGPGTRLTVT.